This entry lists 2 T cell receptor beta chains sequenced from one sample in a study of vaccination and CD4 T cells after COVID-19. An Oncomine TCR Beta short-read assay was used to sequence the DNA from cultured CD4+ T cells. TCRdb used MiXCR to reprocess the PCR reads, holding one entry per CDR3 protein. The sample consists of about 19,000 distinct CDR3 sequences, less than 65% of them appearing once. Noted treatment: approximately nine-day PBMC culture with coronavirus spike peptide pools or control peptides (ViraFEST assay). Their specific antigens are unknown. Sequencing was carried out using CD4+ T cells from blood, cultured in vitro. The receptors were gathered from a human donor who had recovered from COVID-19.

Here the CDR3 DNA reads TGTGCCAGCAGTTTGGGGGGACTAGACAGTGCGGATACGCAGTATTTT. This encodes CASSLGGLDSADTQYF. The chain links TRBV7-3 to TRBJ2-3; 8 bases agree with TRBD2. CDR1 and CDR2 (germline): SGHTA, FQGTGA. V dropped 6 bases and J dropped 6; count of bases not matched to a gene: 14. This CDR3 has 16 residues.

This chain connects TRBV29-1 to TRBJ2-5; no definite D call. The V and J ends lost 0 bases and 5 bases respectively, with 13 bases between them. The germline V gene has CDR1 SQVTM and CDR2 ANQGSEA. This CDR3 contains 14 residues. The DNA for the CDR3 is TGCAGCGTTGAAGATGGTAGTGGGAAGGAGACCCAGTACTTC. It codes for CSVEDGSGKETQYF.